Below, 13 T cell receptor beta chains from the same sample are listed, as sequenced in a study of patients and donors after allogeneic stem cell transplantation. Each CDR3 protein is one row after TCRdb ran MiXCR on the RT-PCR reads. In the table there are some 880,000 distinct CDR3 sequences, 18% of which are singletons. The sequenced material came from blood, either unsorted or a sorted T cell fraction (not recorded which). All receptors come from a human donor who was either an allogeneic HSCT recipient or a stem cell or donor lymphocyte infusion donor (not recorded which). It is not recorded whose cells these are; they may come from a transplant donor.

This clonotype has only a few counts. The chain has TRBV6-1 and TRBJ1-5; D not certain. Deletions cut 1 base from V and 3 bases from J, with 10 bases between. This CDR3 spans 15 amino acids. CDR1 and CDR2 (germline): MNHNS, SASEGT. CDR3 in amino acids: CASSEVFRANQPQHF. CDR3 sequence (DNA): TGTGCCAGCAGTGAAGTATTCCGGGCCAATCAGCCCCAGCATTTT.

This clonotype showed up just a few times. The chain carries TRBV20-1 and TRBJ2-7; 10 positions agree with TRBD2. The germline gives CDR1 DFQATT, CDR2 SNEGSKA (reference sequence). The CDR3 is 15 amino acids. Unmatched junction bases numbered 5, after V lost 2 bases and J lost 1 base. The CDR3: CSARYTSGASYEQYF. The CDR3 coding sequence is TGCAGTGCTAGATATACTAGCGGGGCATCCTACGAGCAGTACTTC.

In this sample, this clonotype turned up many times. The chain joins TRBV4-1 to TRBJ2-7; 12 nucleotides match TRBD2. The CDR3 sequence is 16 residues long. Germline CDR1 and CDR2: MGHRA and YSYEKL. Trimming removed 5 bases from V and 4 bases from J; junction bases left unmatched: 9. The CDR3 DNA follows: TGCGCCAGCAGCGACTTCCCTAGCGGGAGGGCGTACGAGCAGTACTTC. Translated: CASSDFPSGRAYEQYF.

This clonotype was detected ten times or more. V and J are TRBV20-1 and TRBJ1-4; D uncertain. Germline-derived CDR1 and CDR2 are DFQATT and SNEGSKA (reference sequence). The CDR3 extends over 11 amino acids. Trimming left V 1 base short and J 7 bases short, with 4 bases between. The DNA for the CDR3 is TGCAGTGCTAGAGTGGCTGAAAAACTGTTTTTT. This codes for CSARVAEKLFF.

This clonotype came up a few times. In DNA, the CDR3 is TGCAGTGCTAGAATGTGGGACTCAGACAATGAGCAGTTCTTC. It encodes CSARMWDSDNEQFF. V usage is TRBV20-1 and J usage is TRBJ2-1, with D perhaps TRBD2 (6 bases). The CDR3 runs 14 residues. The germline gives CDR1 DFQATT, CDR2 SNEGSKA (reference sequence). V was pared by 2 bases and J by 5 bases, with 13 bases between.

V gene TRBV30 combines with J gene TRBJ2-3; the D gene is possibly TRBD1 (5 bases). The germline V and J ends were trimmed by 4 bases and 1 base, with 9 bases remaining between them. The CDR3 is 13 residues long. Germline V CDR1 and CDR2: GTSNPN, SVGIG (reference sequence). In nucleotides, the CDR3 is TGTGCCTGGATATTACAGGGCACAGATACGCAGTATTTT. Its protein is CAWILQGTDTQYF.

The chain links TRBV29-1 to TRBJ1-1, with D perhaps matching TRBD1 (6 bases). Germline CDR1 is SQVTM and CDR2 is ANQGSEA. Trimming shortened V by 5 bases and J by 9 bases, and 13 bases separated the two germline ends. This CDR3 region has 11 residues. The DNA for the CDR3 is TGCAGCGTTCCCGGGACATTTAAAGCTTTCTTT. Protein sequence: CSVPGTFKAFF. Based on the CDR3 plus reference TRBV29-1 and TRBJ1-1, the full variable domain is SAVISQKPSRDICQRGTSLTIQCQVDSQVTMMFWYRQQPGQSLTLIATANQGSEATYESGFVIDKFPISRPNLTFSTLTVSNMSPEDSSIYLCSVPGTFKAFFGQGTRLTVV.

The chain joins TRBV13 to TRBJ2-7; D not certain. V was shortened by 2 bases and J by 8 bases, with 10 bases between the two germline ends. The CDR3 spans 12 residues. Germline CDR1 is PRHDT and CDR2 is FYEKMQ (reference sequence). CDR3 in amino acids: CASSLSLGQQYF. The CDR3 DNA is TGTGCCAGCAGCTTAAGTCTCGGGCAGCAGTACTTC.

J is TRBJ2-7 and V is TRBV4-3, with a weak D call TRBD2 (5 bases). This CDR3 comprises 15 residues. From germline, CDR1 is LGHNA and CDR2 YSLEER. Trimming cost V 0 bases and J 0 bases, with 9 bases left between them. CDR3 residues: CASSQEVGSSYEQYF. In DNA form, the CDR3 reads TGCGCCAGCAGCCAAGAGGTAGGGAGCTCCTACGAGCAGTACTTC.

This clonotype showed up just a few times. The chain couples TRBV12-3 or TRBV12-4 to TRBJ1-1; D unresolved. V was cut by 6 bases and J by 6 bases, with 8 bases left in between. CDR3 length: 11 amino acids. CDR3 in DNA: TGTGCCAGCAGCCCACTCGCTGAAGCTTTCTTT. Translating gives CASSPLAEAFF.

Only a few counts were recorded for this clonotype. This chain connects TRBV5-1 to TRBJ2-5; 9 nucleotides align to TRBD2. The CDR3 covers 15 residues. CDR1 is SGHRS and CDR2 is YFSETQ in the germline V gene. V dropped 2 bases and J dropped 2; count of bases not matched to a gene: 4. CDR3 amino acids: CASSFSGGFQETQYF. The CDR3 DNA reads TGCGCCAGCAGCTTTAGCGGGGGTTTTCAAGAGACCCAGTACTTC.

J is TRBJ2-1 and V is TRBV7-2, with D unresolved. V was shortened by 1 base and J by 9 bases, with 10 bases between the two germline ends. From germline, CDR1 is SGHTA and CDR2 FQGNSA. This CDR3 is built from 13 residues. The CDR3 loop reads CASSLVWAGEQFF. DNA of the CDR3: TGTGCCAGCAGCTTAGTGTGGGCCGGTGAGCAGTTCTTC. The variable domain in full, completed from reference TRBV7-2 and TRBJ2-1, reads GAGVSQSPSNKVTEKGKDVELRCDPISGHTALYWYRQSLGQGLEFLIYFQGNSAPDKSGLPSDRFSAERTGGSVSTLTIQRTQQEDSAVYLCASSLVWAGEQFFGPGTRLTVL.

This clonotype was counted between two and nine times. The chain combines TRBV29-1 with TRBJ1-3; D may be TRBD1 (6 bases). There are 15 residues in the CDR3. The ends were cut back, 3 bases at V and 0 bases at J, with 12 bases in the middle. Germline V gene data show CDR1 as SQVTM and CDR2 as ANQGSEA. As DNA, the CDR3 is TGCAGCGTTGAGGACAGCCGGAACTCTGGAAACACCATATATTTT. It translates to CSVEDSRNSGNTIYF.